The 19 T cell receptor beta chains reported below all come from one sample, sequenced in a study of T cells in Graves' hyperthyroidism and ophthalmopathy. What was amplified from RNA transcripts were TCR beta CDR3 regions. HTBI primers were used for first-round RT-PCR of the TCR CDR3. A single record per CDR3 protein comes from TCRdb applying MiXCR to the multiplex PCR reads. The data show about 290,000 distinct CDR3 sequences, roughly 15% seen once. Sequenced: blood. The receptors derive from a woman aged 25 to 39 with Graves' hyperthyroidism that later progressed to Graves' ophthalmopathy.

In its sample, this clonotype was seen many times. The V call is TRBV5-6, the J call TRBJ1-1; D not certain. The CDR3 has 13 amino acids. Trimming cost V 8 bases and J 0 bases, with 11 bases left between them. Germline CDR1 reads SGHDT; CDR2 reads YYEEEE. CDR3 coding DNA: TGTGCCAGTAGTAGGGTCATGAACACTGAAGCTTTCTTT. This sequence encodes CASSRVMNTEAFF.

The V and J genes are TRBV28 and TRBJ1-1; 10 nucleotides match TRBD1. V lost 6 bases to trimming and J lost 11 bases; unmatched junction nucleotides: 6. CDR1 is MDHEN and CDR2 is SYDVKM in the germline V gene. This CDR3 has 12 residues. The CDR3: CASSRDRGSAFF. The CDR3 DNA follows: TGTGCCAGCAGCCGGGACAGGGGATCGGCTTTCTTT.

This clonotype was counted at least ten times. The chain recombines TRBV6-1 with TRBJ2-3; D is unclear. This CDR3 has 10 amino acids. Germline assignment: CDR1 MNHNS and CDR2 SASEGT. V shed 2 bases and J shed 11 bases, with 5 bases lying between them. CDR3 DNA sequence: TGTGCCAGCAGTGAAACGGTGCAGTATTTT. Translation: CASSETVQYF.

For this clonotype: A much bigger clone sits one base away, suggesting this may be a read error. This rearrangement joins TRBV6-1 to TRBJ2-7; 9 nucleotides align to TRBD2. The CDR3 loop spans 14 amino acids. J was trimmed by 5 bases and V by 7 bases; bases with no gene match: 9. Germline CDR1 is MNHNS and CDR2 is SASEGT. The CDR3: CASNHSGRPHEQYF. CDR3 nucleotide sequence: TGTGCCAGCAATCATAGCGGGAGACCACACGAGCAGTACTTC.

This clonotype was seen many times. The chain links TRBV14 to TRBJ2-3; D not resolved. V lost 5 bases and J 7 bases, leaving 7 bases between the germline ends. The CDR3 runs to 11 residues. In germline, CDR1 is SGHDN, CDR2 FVKESK. As DNA, the CDR3 is TGTGCCAGCAGCGACGTGAATACGCAGTATTTT. It encodes CASSDVNTQYF.

Notes on this clonotype: This may be a read error: a much more frequent sequence differs by one nucleotide. The rearrangement joins TRBV29-1 to TRBJ2-5; 8 bases are shared with TRBD2. The CDR3 has 13 amino acids. Germline values: CDR1 SQVTM, CDR2 ANQGSEA. Losses at the gene ends were 2 bases for V and 12 bases for J; bases not matched to a gene: 11. This CDR3 reads CSVEISGVGLEYF. As DNA, the CDR3 is TGCAGCGTTGAAATTAGCGGGGTTGGTCTGGAGTACTTC.

Many counts were recorded for this clonotype. J is TRBJ2-5 and V is TRBV12-3 or TRBV12-4; TRBD2 matches at 7 bases. J was trimmed by 4 bases and V by 5 bases; bases with no gene match: 13. CDR3 size: 16 residues. The DNA for the CDR3 is TGTGCCAGCAGTCAACCAGAGTGGGGACTAACAGAGACCCAGTACTTC. Its translation: CASSQPEWGLTETQYF.

In this sample, this clonotype turned up many times. This chain uses TRBV20-1 with TRBJ2-1; TRBD2 is a possible D gene (6 bases). CDR1 and CDR2 from the germline V gene are DFQATT and SNEGSKA (reference sequence). The CDR3 runs 16 residues. V lost 8 bases, J lost 0 bases, and 20 bases lay in between. CDR3 loop: CSFLLGLSSSYNEQFF. For the CDR3, the DNA is TGCAGTTTTCTCCTGGGACTTTCCAGCTCCTACAATGAGCAGTTCTTC.

The J gene is TRBJ2-7, the V gene TRBV27, with D perhaps matching TRBD2 (6 bases). Germline values: CDR1 MNHEY, CDR2 SMNVEV (reference sequence). The CDR3 extends over 15 amino acids. V was trimmed by 0 bases and J by 3 bases, leaving 12 bases between them. The CDR3 reads CASSLSGWRGYEQYF. The CDR3 DNA follows: TGTGCCAGCAGTTTATCTGGGTGGAGGGGCTACGAGCAGTACTTC.

This clonotype was counted many times. In DNA, the CDR3 is TGTGCCAGCAGCCATCCCGAAGGGGACAGGGGAAAAAATGGCTACACCTTC. It specifies CASSHPEGDRGKNGYTF. The V call is TRBV4-2, the J call TRBJ1-2; 10 nucleotides agree with TRBD1. This CDR3 has 17 amino acids. Per the germline V gene, CDR1 is LGHNA and CDR2 is YNFKEQ. V trimming: 3 bases; J trimming: 6 bases; junction bases outside the gene matches: 13.

The gene calls are TRBV19 and TRBJ1-1; D is ambiguous. CDR1 and CDR2 from the germline V gene are LNHDA and SQIVND (reference sequence). V shed 4 bases and J shed 2 bases, with 11 bases lying between them. This CDR3 is built from 14 residues. In DNA, the CDR3 is TGTGCCAGTAGTAGGACGGCAGATAACACTGAAGCTTTCTTT. Residues: CASSRTADNTEAFF.

Note on this clonotype: A much larger clone differs by one base, so this may be a read error. The chain uses TRBV11-3 and TRBJ1-4, with D hard to call. CDR1 and CDR2 from the germline V gene are SGHNT and YENEEA. The CDR3 runs 17 residues. CDR3 DNA: TGTGCCAGCAGCCCTCAGGTGCCTGCCCCAGCGAATGAAAAACTGTCTTTT. It is translated as CASSPQVPAPANEKLSF.

Many counts were recorded for this clonotype. The chain has TRBV12-3 or TRBV12-4 and TRBJ1-2, with 8 bases fitting TRBD1. V shed 3 bases and J 7 bases; nucleotides not matched to a gene: 4. The CDR3 totals 13 residues. CDR3 sequence (DNA): TGTGCCAGCAGTTTCGACAGGGGTAGTGGCTACACCTTC. This encodes CASSFDRGSGYTF.

V is TRBV27 and J is TRBJ2-7, with 10 bases matching TRBD1. The CDR3 totals 15 residues. Losses at the gene ends were 5 bases for V and 7 bases for J; bases not matched to a gene: 11. Germline V gene data show CDR1 as MNHEY and CDR2 as SMNVEV (reference sequence). Here the CDR3 reads CASSIRTGGKSEQYF. The CDR3, as DNA: TGTGCCAGCAGTATTAGGACAGGGGGTAAGTCGGAGCAGTACTTC.

The chain combines TRBV24-1 with TRBJ2-7, with 7 nucleotides matching TRBD1. Germline V gene lookup returns CDR1 KGHDR and CDR2 SFDVKD. The CDR3 covers 14 residues. With V trimmed by 9 bases and J by 2 bases, 9 bases remained unmatched. CDR3 region: CATQGRDSTYEQYF. In DNA form, the CDR3 reads TGTGCCACCCAAGGTCGGGACAGTACCTACGAGCAGTACTTC.

This clonotype was counted many times. The genes are TRBV12-3 or TRBV12-4 and TRBJ1-3; D unclear. This CDR3 is built from 15 residues. The V gene lost 7 bases and the J gene lost 0 bases, with 13 bases spanning the gap. The CDR3 sequence: CASIREATSGNTIYF. CDR3 coding DNA: TGTGCCAGCATACGCGAAGCGACCTCTGGAAACACCATATATTTT.

In regard to this clonotype: A much larger clonotype is one base distant, so this may be a read error. The J gene is TRBJ1-1, the V gene TRBV30; unclear D gene. CDR1 and CDR2 (germline): GTSNPN, SVGIG (reference sequence). The CDR3 is 12 amino acids. CDR3 loop: CASGRENIEAFF. The CDR3 DNA is TGTGCCAGCGGACGGGAGAACATTGAAGCTTTCTTT.

This clonotype was found many times. This chain connects TRBV6-5 to TRBJ2-6; 9 bases align to TRBD1. CDR3 length equals 19 residues. Trimming at V came to 0 bases and at J to 2 bases, leaving 8 bases not matched to a gene. Per the germline V gene, CDR1 is MNHEY and CDR2 is SVGAGI. Here the CDR3 DNA reads TGTGCCAGCAGTTACTCCCGGGACAGGGTTCCTACTGGGGCCAACGTCCTGACTTTC. Its translation: CASSYSRDRVPTGANVLTF.

This clonotype was detected a few times. The V and J genes are TRBV19 and TRBJ1-1; a possible D gene is TRBD1 (5 bases). CDR1 and CDR2 (germline): LNHDA, SQIVND (reference sequence). This CDR3 is built from 13 residues. The V end lost 10 bases, the J end lost 3 bases, and 15 bases lay between the germline ends. CDR3 in DNA: TGTGCCACAAAGGGGAAGGGTCACACTGAAGCTTTCTTT. The encoded protein is CATKGKGHTEAFF.